The TCR beta chain described here comes from a study of blood T cell repertoires in COVID-19. The method was immunoSEQ multiplex PCR; TCRdb's version includes in-frame clones alone and lacks a portion of them. The table has around 260,000 clones, approximately 85% seen once; the top ten hold roughly 0.94%. The germline gives CDR1 MNHEY, CDR2 SMNVEV (reference sequence). With 3 bases clipped from V and 7 bases from J, the junction kept 1 base outside the gene matches. The CDR3 spans 13 residues. Sample: peripheral blood. The chain combines TRBV27 with TRBJ1-1, with TRBD1 matching 11 bases. The receptor comes from a human donor with COVID-19, enrolled during active disease. The donor label of this sample is uncertain. In nucleotides, the CDR3 is TGTGCCAGCAGTTTCGGGACAGGGGGTGAAGCTTTCTTT. Protein: CASSFGTGGEAFF.